The 23 T cell receptor beta chains reported below all come from one sample, sequenced in a study of T cell repertoires in ileal Crohn's disease. The assay was immunoSEQ multiplex PCR, and TCRdb's table has in-frame clones only and misses some. The sample contains a few thousand clones, 65% to 90% of which appear only once. The sequencing input was ileal tissue. Receptors were obtained from an adult with Crohn's disease.

The chain recombines TRBV21-1 with TRBJ1-2; TRBD1 is the table's D call and was not checked against the DNA. TRBV21-1 is a known pseudogene. CDR3 length: 17 amino acids. DNA for the CDR3: TGTGCCAGCAGCCCGGACAGCCGAACCAAGGGGCGGTATGGCTACACCTTC. It translates to CASSPDSRTKGRYGYTF.

CDR3 DNA sequence: TGTGCCAGCAGCTTGGCAGGGGGTGCTGGCTACACCTTC. This translates into CASSLAGGAGYTF. The chain recombines TRBV7-9 with TRBJ1-2; 7 bases align to TRBD1. The germline gives CDR1 SEHNR, CDR2 FQNEAQ (reference sequence). The CDR3 has 13 amino acids. V trimming: 3 bases; J trimming: 7 bases; junction bases outside the gene matches: 5.

The chain is built from TRBV5-3 and TRBJ2-7; D is perhaps TRBD1 (6 bases). TRBV5-3 is identified as an open reading frame with a role that is uncertain. The V and J ends lost 4 bases and 1 base respectively, with 18 bases between them. This CDR3 comprises 16 residues. This CDR3 is CARSQIRDTRSYEQYV. CDR3 in DNA: TGTGCCAGAAGCCAGATCCGGGACACTCGTTCCTACGAGCAGTACGTC.

The chain has TRBV6-5 and TRBJ2-3; D not resolved. Looked up from germline, CDR1 is MNHEY and CDR2 is SVGAGI. The CDR3 length is 12 residues. Between the trimmed V and J ends, which lost 6 bases and 4 bases, there was a span of 8 bases. The CDR3 loop is CASRSSSDTQYF. CDR3 nucleotide sequence: TGTGCCAGCAGGTCCAGTTCAGATACGCAGTATTTT.

The chain uses TRBV27 and TRBJ2-2, with TRBD1 as a possible D gene (6 bases). Trimming removed 10 bases at V and 1 base at J, with 13 bases between. The CDR3 extends over 14 amino acids. Germline lookup yields CDR1 MNHEY and CDR2 SMNVEV (reference sequence). CDR3 DNA sequence: TGTGCCACCCAAGTGGACAGGAACACCGGGGAGCTGTTTTTT. It translates to CATQVDRNTGELFF.

The chain carries TRBV6-1 and TRBJ1-2, with D possibly matching TRBD1 (5 bases). V gave up 8 bases and J gave up 4 bases, with 17 bases separating them. Germline V gene lookup returns CDR1 MNHNS and CDR2 SASEGT. The CDR3 totals 14 residues. The CDR3, as DNA: TGTGCCAGCTCCCCAGGGTCTACCACCTATGGCTACACCTTC. This translates into CASSPGSTTYGYTF.

The chain links TRBV7-9 to TRBJ2-1, with TRBD2 matching 11 bases. The V gene end was trimmed by 4 bases and the J gene end by 9 bases; junction bases not matched to a gene: 11. The CDR3 runs 16 residues. Germline lookup yields CDR1 SEHNR and CDR2 FQNEAQ (reference sequence). Written as DNA, the CDR3 is TGTGCCAGCAGCTCCCTCGGGACTAGCGGCCCACGTGAGCAGTTCTTC. Protein: CASSSLGTSGPREQFF.

The J gene is TRBJ2-2, the V gene TRBV27; the match to TRBD2 covers 10 bases. J gave up 4 bases and V 5 bases, and 4 bases lay outside the gene matches. CDR1 MNHEY and CDR2 SMNVEV come from the germline V gene (reference sequence). The CDR3 consists of 15 residues. The CDR3 DNA is TGTGCCAGCAGTGCCCGACTAGCGGGCACCGGGGAGCTGTTTTTT. Protein sequence: CASSARLAGTGELFF.

The V gene is TRBV30, the J gene TRBJ1-1; D gene unclear. The CDR3 is 12 amino acids. V dropped 3 bases and J dropped 1 base, with 6 bases sitting between them. Germline CDR1 reads GTSNPN; CDR2 reads SVGIG (reference sequence). CDR3 sequence: CAWSRSNTEAFF. The CDR3 DNA reads TGTGCCTGGAGCAGGTCGAACACTGAAGCTTTCTTT.

In the case of this clone: Other DNA sequences in this specimen translate into the identical CDR3. J is TRBJ2-2 and V is TRBV18, with a weak D call TRBD1 (5 bases). Trimming took 4 bases from V and 1 from J, leaving 7 bases between them. Looked up from germline, CDR1 is KGHSH and CDR2 is LQKENI. This CDR3 comprises 14 residues. Written as DNA, the CDR3 is TGTGCCAGCTCACGGCAGGGGAACACCGGGGAGCTGTTTTTT. Its translation is CASSRQGNTGELFF.

The J gene is TRBJ1-5, the V gene TRBV6-1, with 9 bases lining up with TRBD1. In germline, CDR1 is MNHNS, CDR2 SASEGT. V gave up 4 bases and J gave up 9 bases; unmatched junction bases: 10. The CDR3 is made up of 15 amino acids. CDR3 sequence: CASSGGDRVRTPQHF. CDR3 in DNA: TGTGCCAGCAGTGGGGGGGACAGGGTAAGAACGCCCCAGCATTTT.

This clone showed up just a few times. The chain joins TRBV5-4 to TRBJ2-2, with 7 bases matching TRBD1. This CDR3 comprises 16 residues. Germline V gives CDR1 SGHNT, CDR2 YYREEE (reference sequence). V lost 2 bases, J lost 7 bases, and 11 bases stayed unmatched. CDR3: CASSLGGLGEGGELFF. The DNA for the CDR3 is TGTGCCAGCAGCTTAGGGGGCCTGGGGGAAGGCGGGGAGCTGTTTTTT.

The rearrangement uses TRBV30 and TRBJ2-1; the match to TRBD2 covers 11 bases. The CDR3 loop spans 14 amino acids. Unmatched junction bases numbered 2, after V lost 0 bases and J lost 7 bases. The germline gives CDR1 GTSNPN, CDR2 SVGIG (reference sequence). For the CDR3, the DNA is TGTGCCTGGAGTGTACTAGCGGGGGAGAATGAGCAGTTCTTC. This codes for CAWSVLAGENEQFF. Using reference TRBV30 and TRBJ2-1 for the parts outside the CDR3, the full variable domain is SQTIHQWPATLVQPVGSPLSLECTVEGTSNPNLYWYRQAAGRGLQLLFYSVGIGQISSEVPQNLSASRPQDRQFILSSKKLLLSDSGFYLCAWSVLAGENEQFFGPGTRLTVL.

This clone was counted a few times. This rearrangement joins TRBV9 to TRBJ1-4; 10 bases fit TRBD1. CDR3 size: 15 residues. The germline V gene has CDR1 SGDLS and CDR2 YYNGEE. V lost 3 bases and J lost 8; bases outside the gene matches: 7. The CDR3 DNA is TGTGCCAGCAGCGGGGGGACAGGGGTTAGCGAAAAACTGTTTTTT. This encodes CASSGGTGVSEKLFF.

This chain uses TRBV27 with TRBJ1-2; 9 nucleotides line up with TRBD1. J gave up 0 bases and V 10 bases, and 27 bases lay outside the gene matches. Germline loops: CDR1 MNHEY, CDR2 SMNVEV (reference sequence). The CDR3 covers 21 residues. The CDR3 DNA sequence: TGTGCCAAGTTCCCCGCTCAACCCCCGGGACAGGGTTCACCAGCTAACTATGGCTACACCTTC. It specifies CAKFPAQPPGQGSPANYGYTF.

The chain uses TRBV19 and TRBJ2-2; TRBD1 matches at 8 bases. V shed 5 bases and J 0 bases; nucleotides not matched to a gene: 5. The germline CDR1 and CDR2 sequences are LNHDA and SQIVND (reference sequence). The CDR3 extends over 16 amino acids. CDR3 sequence (DNA): TGTGCCAGTAGTCTCAGGACAGGGCCGAACACCGGGGAGCTGTTTTTT. Encoded protein: CASSLRTGPNTGELFF.

This chain uses TRBV10-2 with TRBJ2-3, with a weak D call TRBD1 (6 bases). V dropped 7 bases and J dropped 6 bases, with 8 bases sitting between them. This CDR3 has 11 residues. Germline CDR1 reads WSHSY; CDR2 reads SAAADI. The CDR3 sequence: CASKGEDTQYF. CDR3 sequence (DNA): TGCGCCAGCAAGGGGGAGGATACGCAGTATTTT.

This chain uses TRBV11-3 with TRBJ2-7; no firm D call. Germline loops: CDR1 SGHNT, CDR2 YENEEA. V shed 6 bases and J shed 6 bases, with 15 bases lying between them. This CDR3 has 13 residues. CDR3 coding DNA: TGTGCCAGCAGTCCAACCCCTGACTCCGAGCAGTACTTC. It translates to CASSPTPDSEQYF.

The gene calls are TRBV2 and TRBJ1-5, with D possibly matching TRBD1 (5 bases). Germline V CDR1 and CDR2: SNHLY, FYNNEI. The CDR3 runs 15 residues. V dropped 2 bases and J dropped 5 bases, with 13 bases sitting between them. The CDR3 DNA sequence: TGTGCCAGCAGTGAAACAGCAGGGTTCTATCAGCCCCAGCATTTT. Translating it yields CASSETAGFYQPQHF.

This clone has a single count. CDR3 region: CASSLDREGQGNEQFF. For the CDR3, the DNA is TGTGCCAGCAGCCTGGATCGGGAGGGCCAGGGCAATGAGCAGTTCTTC. The genes are TRBV7-2 and TRBJ2-1, with TRBD2 matching over 8 bases. The CDR3 has 16 residues. CDR1 SGHTA and CDR2 FQGNSA come from the germline V gene. J lost 6 bases, V lost 5 bases, and 12 bases had no gene match. Supplemented by reference TRBV7-2 and TRBJ2-1, the full variable domain reads GAGVSQSPSNKVTEKGKDVELRCDPISGHTALYWYRQSLGQGLEFLIYFQGNSAPDKSGLPSDRFSAERTGGSVSTLTIQRTQQEDSAVYLCASSLDREGQGNEQFFGPGTRLTVL.

The chain combines TRBV6-5 with TRBJ2-2, with D maybe TRBD2 (6 bases). This CDR3 is 12 amino acids long. The germline V gene encodes CDR1 MNHEY and CDR2 SVGAGI. The V end lost 4 bases, the J end lost 7 bases, and 7 bases lay between the germline ends. CDR3 in amino acids: CASSSGGGELFF. The CDR3, as DNA: TGTGCCAGCAGTTCCGGGGGCGGGGAGCTGTTTTTT.

This clone was detected only once. The chain combines TRBV15 with TRBJ1-2; TRBD1 matches at 7 bases. From germline, CDR1 is LNHNV and CDR2 YYDKDF (reference sequence). The CDR3 length is 15 residues. Losses at the gene ends were 0 bases for V and 4 bases for J; bases not matched to a gene: 5. CDR3 residues: CATSREQGETYGYTF. The CDR3 DNA follows: TGTGCCACCAGCAGAGAGCAGGGGGAAACCTATGGCTACACCTTC. Together with reference TRBV15 and TRBJ1-2, the CDR3 gives the full variable domain: DAMVIQNPRYQVTQFGKPVTLSCSQTLNHNVMYWYQQKSSQAPKLLFHYYDKDFNNEADTPDNFQSRRPNTSFCFLDIRSPGLGDTAMYLCATSREQGETYGYTFGSGTRLTVV.

This clone was seen once. The chain combines TRBV19 with TRBJ2-6, with TRBD2 matching 7 bases. The CDR3 has 18 residues. The germline CDR1 and CDR2 sequences are LNHDA and SQIVND (reference sequence). Trimming removed 4 bases from V and 0 bases from J; junction bases left unmatched: 9. CDR3 in DNA: TGTGCCAGTAGTAATAGCCCAGGGAGGGGCTCTGGGGCCAACGTCCTGACTTTC. Protein sequence: CASSNSPGRGSGANVLTF.